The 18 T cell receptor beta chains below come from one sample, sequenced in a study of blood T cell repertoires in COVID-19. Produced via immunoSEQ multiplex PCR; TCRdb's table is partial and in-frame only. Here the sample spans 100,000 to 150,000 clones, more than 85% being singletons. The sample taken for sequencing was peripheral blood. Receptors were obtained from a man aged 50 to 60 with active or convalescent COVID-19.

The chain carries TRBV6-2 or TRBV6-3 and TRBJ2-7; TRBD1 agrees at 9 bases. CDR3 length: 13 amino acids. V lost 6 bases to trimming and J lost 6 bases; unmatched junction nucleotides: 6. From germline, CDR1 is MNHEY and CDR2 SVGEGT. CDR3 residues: CASSRDRDSEQYF. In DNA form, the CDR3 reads TGTGCCAGCAGCCGGGACAGGGATAGCGAGCAGTACTTC.

CDR3 sequence: CAISEESGNINGELFF. The CDR3 nucleotides are TGTGCCATCAGTGAAGAGAGCGGGAATATAAACGGGGAGCTGTTTTTT. V gene TRBV10-3 combines with J gene TRBJ2-2, with 7 bases that match TRBD2. The CDR3 spans 16 residues. Germline CDR1 is ENHRY and CDR2 is SYGVKD. Trimming cost V 3 bases and J 7 bases; bases outside gene matches: 11.

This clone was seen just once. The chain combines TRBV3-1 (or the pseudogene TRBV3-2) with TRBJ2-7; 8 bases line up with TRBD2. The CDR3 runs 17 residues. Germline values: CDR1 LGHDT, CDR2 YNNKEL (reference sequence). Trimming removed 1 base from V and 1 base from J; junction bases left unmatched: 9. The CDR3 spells CASSQGLVAGLSYEQYF. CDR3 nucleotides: TGTGCCAGCAGCCAAGGGCTCGTAGCGGGATTGTCCTACGAGCAGTACTTC.

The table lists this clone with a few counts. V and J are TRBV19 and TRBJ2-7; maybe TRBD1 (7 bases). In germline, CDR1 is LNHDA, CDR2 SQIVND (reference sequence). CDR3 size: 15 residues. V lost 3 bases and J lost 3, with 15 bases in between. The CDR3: CASSIAFQGGYEQYF. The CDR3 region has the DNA TGTGCCAGTAGTATCGCCTTTCAGGGGGGCTACGAGCAGTACTTC.

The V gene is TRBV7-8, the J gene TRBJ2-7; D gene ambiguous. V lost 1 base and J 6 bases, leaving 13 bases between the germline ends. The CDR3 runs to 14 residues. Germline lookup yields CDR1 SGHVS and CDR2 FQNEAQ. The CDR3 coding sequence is TGTGCCAGCAGCTTAGTTCTAGGAGCCCTCGAGCAGTACTTC. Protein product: CASSLVLGALEQYF. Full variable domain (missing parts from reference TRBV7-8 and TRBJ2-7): GAGVSQSPRYKVAKRGQDVALRCDPISGHVSLFWYQQALGQGPEFLTYFQNEAQLDKSGLPSDRFFAERPEGSVSTLKIQRTQQEDSAVYLCASSLVLGALEQYFGPGTRLTVT.

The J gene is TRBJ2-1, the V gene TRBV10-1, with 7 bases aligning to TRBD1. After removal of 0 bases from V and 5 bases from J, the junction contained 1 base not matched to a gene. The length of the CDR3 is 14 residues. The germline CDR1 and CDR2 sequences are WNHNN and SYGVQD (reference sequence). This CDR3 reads CASSESGQHNEQFF. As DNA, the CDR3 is TGCGCCAGCAGTGAGTCGGGACAGCACAATGAGCAGTTCTTC.

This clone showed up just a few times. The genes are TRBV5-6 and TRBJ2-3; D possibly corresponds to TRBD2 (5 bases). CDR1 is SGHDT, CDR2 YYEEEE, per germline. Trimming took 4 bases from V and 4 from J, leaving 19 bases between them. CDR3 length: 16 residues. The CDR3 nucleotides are TGTGCCAGCAGCGAGCCACGGAGGCCGTTACCAGATACGCAGTATTTT. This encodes CASSEPRRPLPDTQYF.

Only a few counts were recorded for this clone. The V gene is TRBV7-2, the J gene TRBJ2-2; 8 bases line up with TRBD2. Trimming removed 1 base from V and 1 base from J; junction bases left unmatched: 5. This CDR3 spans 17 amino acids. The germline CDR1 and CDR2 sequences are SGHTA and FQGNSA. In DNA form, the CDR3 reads TGTGCCAGCAGCTTAGATTCTACTAGCGGGAACACCGGGGAGCTGTTTTTT. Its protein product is CASSLDSTSGNTGELFF.

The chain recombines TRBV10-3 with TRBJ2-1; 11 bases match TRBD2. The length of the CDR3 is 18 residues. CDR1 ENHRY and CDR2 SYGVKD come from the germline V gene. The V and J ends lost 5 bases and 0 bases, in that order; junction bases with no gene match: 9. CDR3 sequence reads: CAISTSGGEKFSYNEQFF. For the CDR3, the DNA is TGTGCCATCAGTACTAGCGGGGGAGAAAAATTCTCCTACAATGAGCAGTTCTTC.

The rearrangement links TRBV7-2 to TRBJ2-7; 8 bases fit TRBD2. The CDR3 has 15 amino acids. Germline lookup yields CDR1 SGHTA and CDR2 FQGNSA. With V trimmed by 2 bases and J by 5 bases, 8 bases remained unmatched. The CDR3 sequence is CASSLSGTRWNEQYF. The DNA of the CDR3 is TGTGCCAGCAGCTTAAGCGGGACTAGATGGAACGAGCAGTACTTC. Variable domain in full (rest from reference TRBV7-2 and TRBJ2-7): GAGVSQSPSNKVTEKGKDVELRCDPISGHTALYWYRQSLGQGLEFLIYFQGNSAPDKSGLPSDRFSAERTGGSVSTLTIQRTQQEDSAVYLCASSLSGTRWNEQYFGPGTRLTVT.

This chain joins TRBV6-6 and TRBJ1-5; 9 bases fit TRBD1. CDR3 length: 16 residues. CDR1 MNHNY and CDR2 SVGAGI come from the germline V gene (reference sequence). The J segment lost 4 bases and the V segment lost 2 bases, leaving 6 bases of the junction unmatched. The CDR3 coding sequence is TGTGCCAGCAGTTACCCGACCGACAGGGGGAATCAGCCCCAGCATTTT. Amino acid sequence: CASSYPTDRGNQPQHF.

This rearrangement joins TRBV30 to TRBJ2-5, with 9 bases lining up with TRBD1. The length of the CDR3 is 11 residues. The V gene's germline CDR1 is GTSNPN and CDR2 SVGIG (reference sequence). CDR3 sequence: CVQGARETQYF. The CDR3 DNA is TGTGTACAGGGGGCGCGGGAGACCCAGTACTTC.

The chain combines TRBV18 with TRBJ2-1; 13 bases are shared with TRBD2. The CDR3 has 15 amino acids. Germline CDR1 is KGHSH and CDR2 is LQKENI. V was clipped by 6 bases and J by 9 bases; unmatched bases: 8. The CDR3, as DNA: TGTGCCAGCTCCCTAGGACTAGCGGGAGAGGGTGAGCAGTTCTTC. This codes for CASSLGLAGEGEQFF.

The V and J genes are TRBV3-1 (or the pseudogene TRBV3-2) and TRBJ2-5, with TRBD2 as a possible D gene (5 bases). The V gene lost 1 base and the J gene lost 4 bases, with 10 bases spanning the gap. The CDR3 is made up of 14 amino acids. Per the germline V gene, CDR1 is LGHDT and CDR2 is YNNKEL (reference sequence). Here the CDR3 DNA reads TGTGCCAGCAGCCAAGTTCTAGCCCTAGAGACCCAGTACTTC. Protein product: CASSQVLALETQYF.

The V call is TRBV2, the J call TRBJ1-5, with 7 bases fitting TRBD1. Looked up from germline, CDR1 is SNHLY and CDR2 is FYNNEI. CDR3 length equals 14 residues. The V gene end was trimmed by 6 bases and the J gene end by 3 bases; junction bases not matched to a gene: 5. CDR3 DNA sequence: TGTGCCAGCAGGGAGGACAGGCTCAATCAGCCCCAGCATTTT. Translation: CASREDRLNQPQHF.

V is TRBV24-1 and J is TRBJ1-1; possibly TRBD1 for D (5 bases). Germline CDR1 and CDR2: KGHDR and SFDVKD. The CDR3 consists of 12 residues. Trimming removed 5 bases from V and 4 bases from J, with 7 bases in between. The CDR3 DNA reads TGTGCCACCAGTGGTCAGGGCACTGAAGCTTTCTTT. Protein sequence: CATSGQGTEAFF.

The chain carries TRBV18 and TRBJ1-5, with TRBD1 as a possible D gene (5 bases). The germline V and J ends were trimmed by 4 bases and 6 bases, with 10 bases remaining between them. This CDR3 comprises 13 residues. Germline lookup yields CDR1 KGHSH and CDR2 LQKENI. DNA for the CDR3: TGTGCCAGCTCACTGGGGGAGGGTCAGCCCCAGCATTTT. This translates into CASSLGEGQPQHF. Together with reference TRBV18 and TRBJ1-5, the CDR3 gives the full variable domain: NAGVMQNPRHLVRRRGQEARLRCSPMKGHSHVYWYRQLPEEGLKFMVYLQKENIIDESGMPKERFSAEFPKEGPSILRIQQVVRGDSAAYFCASSLGEGQPQHFGDGTRLSIL.

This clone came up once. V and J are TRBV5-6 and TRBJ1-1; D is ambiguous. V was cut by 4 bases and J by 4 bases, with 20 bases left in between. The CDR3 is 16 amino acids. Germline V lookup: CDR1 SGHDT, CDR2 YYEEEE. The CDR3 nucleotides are TGTGCCAGCAGCCCGCATGGCGGACCTGCGGGCACTGAAGCTTTCTTT. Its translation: CASSPHGGPAGTEAFF.